The present TCR beta chain was sequenced within a study of blood T cell repertoires in COVID-19. Study-wide background: Donors in the United States, Italy and Spain gave samples during acute or convalescent COVID-19. Sources were T cells, B-cell-depleted T cells, or PBMCs; the material itself was cDNA or gDNA.

The CDR3 totals 13 residues. The germline V gene has CDR1 MNHEY and CDR2 SVGAGI. V gave up 5 bases and J gave up 5 bases, with 12 bases separating them. In the source study's methods: Estimated nucleated cell counts came from reference gene primer amplification. The data were produced by immunoSEQ multiplex PCR, yet TCRdb's version contains in-frame clones alone and is incomplete. The DNA was the basis for D and trimming; V, J and clone size are from that table. There are about 160,000 clones in the sample; over 70% occur only once, and 2.5% to 3.5% lies in the top ten. The chain uses TRBV6-5 and TRBJ1-1; a possible D gene is TRBD1 (6 bases). Material for sequencing was peripheral blood. This receptor was obtained from an older woman with acute or convalescent COVID-19. CDR3 sequence reads: CASSIRGGTEAFF. CDR3 bases: TGTGCCAGCAGTATCAGGGGAGGGACTGAAGCTTTCTTT.